Each of the 29 T cell receptor beta chains below was sequenced from the same sample in a study of shared clonotypes between healthy human individuals. TCRdb's table, derived via immunoSEQ multiplex PCR, lists solely in-frame clones and lacks some. The sample yields 490,000 or so clones, roughly four fifths seen once. The specimen sequenced was PBMCs. These receptor sequences come from a woman aged 35 to 49 in good health. Some clones in this sample may be carry-over from other donors' samples.

This clone was seen a few times. The V and J genes are TRBV18 and TRBJ2-2; D remains unclear. The germline CDR1 and CDR2 sequences are KGHSH and LQKENI. Deletions cut 3 bases from V and 6 bases from J, with 11 bases between. The CDR3 has 14 residues. CDR3 protein: CASSPNGPAGELFF. DNA for the CDR3: TGTGCCAGCTCACCGAACGGCCCGGCCGGGGAGCTGTTTTTT.

The chain carries TRBV18 and TRBJ1-2; D call uncertain. Germline-derived CDR1 and CDR2 are KGHSH and LQKENI. The CDR3 has 14 residues. V lost 2 bases and J 7 bases, leaving 14 bases between the germline ends. The CDR3 protein is CASSPGSRFAGYTF. The CDR3 region has the DNA TGTGCCAGCTCACCAGGGAGCAGGTTTGCTGGCTACACCTTC.

The chain couples TRBV5-1 to TRBJ2-7; a weak D match, TRBD1 (6 bases). Germline V lookup: CDR1 SGHRS, CDR2 YFSETQ. The CDR3 is 14 amino acids. Trimming took 2 bases from V and 0 from J, leaving 9 bases between them. The CDR3 here is CASSFDRSSYEQYF. The CDR3 DNA sequence: TGCGCCAGCAGCTTCGACAGGAGCTCCTACGAGCAGTACTTC. Based on the CDR3 plus reference TRBV5-1 and TRBJ2-7, the full variable domain is KAGVTQTPRYLIKTRGQQVTLSCSPISGHRSVSWYQQTPGQGLQFLFEYFSETQRNKGNFPGRFSGRQFSNSRSEMNVSTLELGDSALYLCASSFDRSSYEQYFGPGTRLTVT.

This clone was detected only once. Its ends do not fully match the called genes, so a read error is possible. This chain links TRBV27 with TRBJ2-2, with TRBD1 matching 9 bases. CDR3 length: 15 residues. Germline CDR1 is MNHEY and CDR2 is SMNVEV (reference sequence). For the CDR3, the DNA is TGTGCCAGCAGTTTACTTGGGACAGGGACCGGGGAGCTGTCTTTT. Its protein product is CASSLLGTGTGELSF.

The gene calls are TRBV25-1 and TRBJ2-5; TRBD1 or TRBD2 may be the D gene (5 bases each). There are 11 residues in the CDR3. CDR1 and CDR2 (germline): MGHDK, SYGVNS. V dropped 6 bases and J dropped 11 bases, with 13 bases sitting between them. Written as DNA, the CDR3 is TGTGCCAGCAGGGGGTTGGGGGAACAGTACTTC. Residues: CASRGLGEQYF.

V gene TRBV7-2 combines with J gene TRBJ2-3, with D perhaps TRBD1 (5 bases). In germline, CDR1 is SGHTA, CDR2 FQGNSA. V shed 1 base and J shed 2 bases, with 10 bases lying between them. CDR3 length: 15 amino acids. The DNA of the CDR3 is TGTGCCAGCAGCTTAGTTCAGGGCCCCACAGATACGCAGTATTTT. This translates into CASSLVQGPTDTQYF.

The chain uses TRBV5-1 and TRBJ2-1; possibly TRBD2 for D (6 bases). This CDR3 has 16 amino acids. Trimming pared 4 bases from V and 9 bases from J, leaving 23 bases between. In germline, CDR1 is SGHRS, CDR2 YFSETQ. As DNA, the CDR3 is TGCGCCAGCAGCGGTTCCGGGACTCCAGCCCGTGGTGAGCAGTTCTTC. It yields the protein CASSGSGTPARGEQFF. The whole variable domain, filled in from reference TRBV5-1 and TRBJ2-1, reads KAGVTQTPRYLIKTRGQQVTLSCSPISGHRSVSWYQQTPGQGLQFLFEYFSETQRNKGNFPGRFSGRQFSNSRSEMNVSTLELGDSALYLCASSGSGTPARGEQFFGPGTRLTVL.

The V gene is TRBV7-8, the J gene TRBJ2-2; TRBD2 aligns across 8 bases. The length of the CDR3 is 16 residues. Germline V gene sequence: CDR1 SGHVS, CDR2 FQNEAQ. Germline trimming cut 5 bases from V and 2 bases from J; bases unmatched to any gene: 7. The CDR3 DNA follows: TGTGCCAGCAGCCTAATAGCGGGATCCAACACCGGGGAGCTGTTTTTT. Encoded protein: CASSLIAGSNTGELFF.

The rearrangement links TRBV28 to TRBJ2-1; tentatively, D is TRBD2 (6 bases). The CDR3 is made up of 16 amino acids. Deletions cut 5 bases from V and 4 bases from J, with 18 bases between. The germline V gene encodes CDR1 MDHEN and CDR2 SYDVKM. The CDR3 region is CASSGYQASEYNEQFF. CDR3 coding DNA: TGTGCCAGCAGTGGGTATCAGGCTAGCGAATACAATGAGCAGTTCTTC.

V is TRBV6-1 and J is TRBJ1-5, with D tentatively TRBD1 (6 bases). V gave up 8 bases and J gave up 5 bases, with 13 bases separating them. CDR1 and CDR2 (germline): MNHNS, SASEGT. The CDR3 extends over 13 amino acids. This chain's CDR3 is CASANRVDQPQHF. The CDR3, as DNA: TGTGCCAGCGCAAACAGGGTGGATCAGCCCCAGCATTTT.

The rearrangement uses TRBV28 and TRBJ2-1; D is unclear. CDR1 and CDR2 (germline): MDHEN, SYDVKM. This CDR3 has 12 residues. V lost 4 bases, J lost 9 bases, and 10 bases lay in between. CDR3 protein: CASSSPISEQFF. CDR3 nucleotide sequence: TGTGCCAGCAGTTCCCCCATAAGTGAGCAGTTCTTC.

CDR3 sequence reads: CASSKALSPSGNTIYF. The CDR3 region has the DNA TGTGCCAGCAGCAAAGCGCTTTCCCCCTCTGGAAACACCATATATTTT. The V gene is TRBV21-1, the J gene TRBJ1-3. TRBV21-1 represents a pseudogene. The CDR3 contains 16 residues.

This sequence joins TRBV9 and TRBJ2-7, with a tentative D call TRBD1 (5 bases). CDR1 SGDLS and CDR2 YYNGEE come from the germline V gene. CDR3 length: 14 amino acids. Trimming removed 4 bases from V and 5 bases from J, with 16 bases in between. The CDR3 is CASSNQGISDEQYF. The CDR3 DNA reads as TGTGCCAGCAGCAACCAGGGTATTTCGGACGAGCAGTACTTC.

In this sample, this clone turned up once. The chain carries TRBV18 and TRBJ1-1, with TRBD1 matching 7 bases. The CDR3 totals 13 residues. V gave up 6 bases and J gave up 8 bases; unmatched junction bases: 9. Germline V CDR1 and CDR2: KGHSH, LQKENI. CDR3 bases: TGTGCCAGCTCTCCTGCTGACAGGGCGGAAGCTTTCTTT. This codes for CASSPADRAEAFF. Full variable domain (remainder filled in from reference TRBV18 and TRBJ1-1): NAGVMQNPRHLVRRRGQEARLRCSPMKGHSHVYWYRQLPEEGLKFMVYLQKENIIDESGMPKERFSAEFPKEGPSILRIQQVVRGDSAAYFCASSPADRAEAFFGQGTRLTVV.

This clone appeared a single time. V and J are TRBV7-8 and TRBJ2-3, with 12 bases that match TRBD2. Germline CDR1 reads SGHVS; CDR2 reads FQNEAQ. V dropped 1 base and J dropped 8; count of bases not matched to a gene: 4. This CDR3 is 15 amino acids long. The DNA for the CDR3 is TGTGCCAGCAGCTTAGGACTAGCGGGAGTAGGTACGCAGTATTTT. Its protein product is CASSLGLAGVGTQYF. Filled out from reference TRBV7-8 and TRBJ2-3, the complete variable domain reads GAGVSQSPRYKVAKRGQDVALRCDPISGHVSLFWYQQALGQGPEFLTYFQNEAQLDKSGLPSDRFFAERPEGSVSTLKIQRTQQEDSAVYLCASSLGLAGVGTQYFGPGTRLTVL.

The chain recombines TRBV18 with TRBJ2-4, with 7 bases lining up with TRBD2. The CDR3 length is 16 residues. Germline V lookup: CDR1 KGHSH, CDR2 LQKENI. V was pared by 2 bases and J by 6 bases, with 10 bases of the junction left unmatched. The CDR3 region is CASSPSGGSSGNIQYF. CDR3 nucleotide sequence: TGTGCCAGCTCACCATCAGGCGGGAGTTCTGGAAACATTCAGTACTTC.

The J gene is TRBJ2-5, the V gene TRBV19; weak D call: TRBD2 (5 bases). Germline assignment: CDR1 LNHDA and CDR2 SQIVND (reference sequence). Trimming shortened V by 1 base and J by 11 bases, and 17 bases separated the two germline ends. CDR3 size: 14 residues. In DNA form, the CDR3 reads TGTGCCAGTAGTATAGTTGAGGGAGAGGCGGAGCAGTACTTC. Translation: CASSIVEGEAEQYF.

The chain carries TRBV19 and TRBJ1-4, with a weak D call TRBD1 (6 bases). The CDR3 consists of 15 residues. The V end was cut by 2 bases, the J end by 6 bases, with 13 bases between. Looked up from germline, CDR1 is LNHDA and CDR2 is SQIVND (reference sequence). CDR3 sequence reads: CASSISRGSDEKLFF. The DNA of the CDR3 is TGTGCCAGTAGTATATCCAGGGGTTCGGATGAAAAACTGTTTTTT.

This clone has a handful of counts. The chain employs TRBV2 and TRBJ1-2, with no clear D. The CDR3 loop spans 12 amino acids. Trimming shortened V by 1 base and J by 4 bases, and 4 bases separated the two germline ends. Per germline, CDR1 SNHLY and CDR2 FYNNEI. In nucleotides, the CDR3 is TGTGCCAGCAGTGAAGTGCCCTATGGCTACACCTTC. Amino acid sequence: CASSEVPYGYTF.

This chain joins TRBV5-1 and TRBJ1-2; D gene uncertain. In germline, CDR1 is SGHRS, CDR2 YFSETQ. Between the trimmed V and J ends, which lost 0 bases and 8 bases, there was a span of 8 bases. The length of the CDR3 is 12 residues. The CDR3 bases are TGCGCCAGCAGCTTGGAGGGCCAGGGCTACACCTTC. Translated, it gives CASSLEGQGYTF.

This chain connects TRBV28 to TRBJ1-2; D unclear. CDR1 and CDR2 from the germline V gene are MDHEN and SYDVKM. This CDR3 is 17 amino acids long. V was clipped by 6 bases and J by 0 bases, with 20 bases between them. CDR3 sequence (DNA): TGTGCCAGCAGCCCTTCGGCCCTGCGGGCAGCTAACTATGGCTACACCTTC. Protein: CASSPSALRAANYGYTF.

Comments on this clone: A much bigger clone sits one base away, suggesting this may be a read error. This chain connects TRBV7-2 to TRBJ1-5, with unresolved D. Germline CDR1 is SGHTA and CDR2 is FQGNSA. CDR3 size: 13 residues. Trimming removed 1 base from V and 4 bases from J, with 5 bases in between. Written as DNA, the CDR3 is TGTGCCAGCAGCTTAGACAGAAATCAGCCCCAGCATTTT. It specifies CASSLDRNQPQHF.

The chain joins TRBV5-1 to TRBJ2-3; 11 bases match TRBD2. The CDR3 covers 16 residues. Germline assignment: CDR1 SGHRS and CDR2 YFSETQ. Trimming cost V 4 bases and J 3 bases; bases outside gene matches: 7. The CDR3 region is CASSGIAGGRTDTQYF. The CDR3 bases are TGCGCCAGCAGCGGCATAGCGGGAGGGAGGACAGATACGCAGTATTTT.

The chain joins TRBV7-3 to TRBJ1-1; D not certain. This CDR3 contains 13 residues. V lost 8 bases to trimming and J lost 0 bases, with 10 bases between them. Germline loops: CDR1 SGHTA, CDR2 FQGTGA. The CDR3 bases are TGTGCCAGCGGCCTGGAGATGAACACTGAAGCTTTCTTT. It encodes CASGLEMNTEAFF.

This clone was picked up a small number of times. This may come from a read error, since a much larger clone is one base off. As the CDR3 is not closed by the conserved phenylalanine or tryptophan, this likely results from a read error. This chain's CDR3 is CSVEVGNTIYL. The CDR3 nucleotides are TGCAGCGTTGAGGTTGGAAACACCATATATCTT. The V and J genes are TRBV29-1 and TRBJ1-3; D remains ambiguous. The germline gives CDR1 SQVTM, CDR2 ANQGSEA. The CDR3 sequence is 11 residues long. Between the trimmed V and J ends, which lost 3 bases and 3 bases, there was a span of 3 bases.

Regarding this clone: Distinct nucleotide sequences in the sample also encode this CDR3. J is TRBJ2-5 and V is TRBV7-3; D perhaps matches TRBD2 (5 bases). This CDR3 region has 13 residues. V lost 5 bases and J 1 base, leaving 8 bases between the germline ends. Germline CDR1 reads SGHTA; CDR2 reads FQGTGA. The CDR3 bases are TGTGCCAGCAGCCCGGGGTCCCAAGAGACCCAGTACTTC. Its protein is CASSPGSQETQYF.

With regard to this clone: With a far larger clone one base away, a read error is the likely cause. This chain joins TRBV6-4 and TRBJ1-1; TRBD1 matches at 7 bases. CDR3 length equals 14 residues. From germline, CDR1 is MRHNA and CDR2 SNTAGT. CDR3 bases: TGTGTCAGCAGTGACTCGATTGAGACAGGGAGAGCTTTCTTT. This codes for CVSSDSIETGRAFF.

J is TRBJ2-7 and V is TRBV5-1; D gene ambiguous. The CDR3 spans 14 residues. Trimming left V 5 bases short and J 2 bases short, with 14 bases between. Germline assignment: CDR1 SGHRS and CDR2 YFSETQ. CDR3 in DNA: TGCGCCAGCAGGACCGGACCGACCGCCTACGAGCAGTACTTC. It codes for CASRTGPTAYEQYF.

This clone occurred a few times. This sequence joins TRBV5-6 and TRBJ2-1, with 11 bases that match TRBD1. The ends lost 0 bases at V and 8 bases at J; junction bases unmatched: 4. The CDR3 has 15 residues. Per the germline V gene, CDR1 is SGHDT and CDR2 is YYEEEE. The CDR3 loop is CASSLVGQGGDEQFF. In DNA, the CDR3 is TGTGCCAGCAGCTTGGTGGGACAGGGGGGGGATGAGCAGTTCTTC. The whole variable domain, remainder taken from reference TRBV5-6 and TRBJ2-1, is DAGVTQSPTHLIKTRGQQVTLRCSPKSGHDTVSWYQQALGQGPQFIFQYYEEEERQRGNFPDRFSGHQFPNYSSELNVNALLLGDSALYLCASSLVGQGGDEQFFGPGTRLTVL.